What follows are 27 T cell receptor beta chains derived from one specimen sequenced in a study of regulatory T cells in long-lasting Graves disease. Time point of the sample: persistent/refractory GD, antithyroid drugs over 5 years with positive TRAb. RNA extracted from PBMCs served as the sequencing template. Construction of TCR beta libraries relied on iRepertoire HTBI primers and on Arm-PCR targeting CDR3 regions. TCRdb re-called the multiplex PCR reads with MiXCR, one entry per CDR3 protein. The sample consists of some 440,000 distinct CDR3 sequences, around 21% of them appearing once. Sequencing used peripheral blood mononuclear cells (PBMCs), obtained when the disease was refractory, from a patient treated with antithyroid drugs. The receptors stem from a female donor with Graves disease.

This clonotype appeared many times. The chain couples TRBV5-6 to TRBJ1-1; TRBD1 is a possible D gene (5 bases). The CDR3 consists of 13 residues. The germline V gene encodes CDR1 SGHDT and CDR2 YYEEEE. Trimming took off 5 bases at V and 2 bases at J, with 10 bases between the two ends. CDR3 loop: CASSSRVNTEAFF. In nucleotides, the CDR3 is TGTGCCAGCAGTTCCAGGGTAAACACTGAAGCTTTCTTT.

This clonotype was detected ten times or more. This chain links TRBV6-1 with TRBJ1-6; 7 bases line up with TRBD1. Germline lookup yields CDR1 MNHNS and CDR2 SASEGT. The CDR3 loop spans 16 amino acids. V was pared by 6 bases and J by 4 bases, with 9 bases of the junction left unmatched. The CDR3 DNA reads TGTGCCAGCAGCACCGGGACAGCGAGATATAATTCACCCCTCCACTTT. This gives the protein CASSTGTARYNSPLHF.

This clonotype was observed many times. The gene calls are TRBV2 and TRBJ1-5; 9 bases map to TRBD1. Germline CDR1 reads SNHLY; CDR2 reads FYNNEI. V gave up 6 bases and J gave up 5 bases; unmatched junction bases: 8. This CDR3 has 15 amino acids. The CDR3 loop is CASRTRDRVYQPQHF. CDR3 nucleotide sequence: TGTGCCAGCAGGACTAGGGACAGGGTATATCAGCCCCAGCATTTT. Based on the CDR3 plus reference TRBV2 and TRBJ1-5, the full variable domain is EPEVTQTPSHQVTQMGQEVILRCVPISNHLYFYWYRQILGQKVEFLVSFYNNEISEKSEIFDDQFSVERPDGSNFTLKIRSTKLEDSAMYFCASRTRDRVYQPQHFGDGTRLSIL.

This clonotype was counted ten times or more. The chain combines TRBV12-3 or TRBV12-4 with TRBJ2-7; TRBD2 is a possible D gene (7 bases). The CDR3 has 13 amino acids. The V end was cut by 5 bases, the J end by 3 bases, with 11 bases between. CDR3 bases: TGTGCCAGCAGTGGGGGGGCTAACTACGAGCAGTACTTC. This encodes CASSGGANYEQYF.

This clonotype was seen more than once but under ten times. This may be a read error, as it is one base from a much larger clone. V is TRBV12-3 or TRBV12-4 and J is TRBJ2-7; D not certain. The CDR3 runs 12 residues. The ends were cut back, 1 base at V and 5 bases at J, with 6 bases in the middle. CDR3 in DNA: TGTGCCAGCAGTTTAGGGGTCCACGAGCAGTACTTC. It is translated as CASSLGVHEQYF.

In its sample, this clonotype was seen a few times. The gene calls are TRBV27 and TRBJ2-7; TRBD1 aligns across 11 bases. The germline gives CDR1 MNHEY, CDR2 SMNVEV (reference sequence). CDR3 size: 16 residues. Trimming removed 6 bases from V and 4 bases from J; junction bases left unmatched: 11. The CDR3 DNA reads as TGTGCCAGCAGCCTAATGTTCCGGGACAGGGGGTACGAGCAGTACTTC. It encodes CASSLMFRDRGYEQYF.

On this clonotype: Germline is not matched at one junction end, which may reflect a read error. The chain employs TRBV7-7 and TRBJ2-1; 8 nucleotides line up with TRBD2. The CDR3 spans 13 residues. The germline CDR1 and CDR2 sequences are SSHAT and FNYEAQ (reference sequence). The CDR3 nucleotides are TGTGCTAGCAGCTCGGGGTCCGGGACTAGGAGGTTCTTC. This translates into CASSSGSGTRRFF.

J is TRBJ2-6 and V is TRBV2; D may be TRBD2 (6 bases). From germline, CDR1 is SNHLY and CDR2 FYNNEI. CDR3 length equals 17 residues. Trimming cost V 6 bases and J 0 bases, with 15 bases left between them. The CDR3 nucleotides read TGTGCCAGCAGCTACCGGGACTTTTTCTCTGGGGCCAACGTCCTGACTTTC. Its translation is CASSYRDFFSGANVLTF.

This chain uses TRBV4-2 with TRBJ2-7; TRBD2 aligns across 9 bases. Trimming at V came to 2 bases and at J to 1 base, leaving 12 bases not matched to a gene. The CDR3 has 18 amino acids. CDR1 and CDR2 from the germline V gene are LGHNA and YNFKEQ. The CDR3 spells CASSQKIAGEIGSYEQYF. The DNA of the CDR3 is TGTGCCAGCAGCCAAAAGATAGCGGGAGAAATAGGGTCCTACGAGCAGTACTTC.

A few counts support this clonotype. This sequence may be a read error, since a much larger clone differs from it by one base. CDR3 protein: CASSRQGETQYF. The CDR3 coding sequence is TGTGCCAGCAGCCGACAGGGAGAGACCCAGTACTTC. The V call is TRBV11-2, the J call TRBJ2-5; 7 bases line up with TRBD1. Trimming at V came to 5 bases and at J to 4 bases, leaving 1 base not matched to a gene. The CDR3 consists of 12 residues. CDR1 and CDR2 (germline): SGHAT, FQNNGV.

The chain combines TRBV5-1 with TRBJ2-7; the match to TRBD1 covers 9 bases. The CDR3 has 14 amino acids. Losses at the gene ends were 3 bases for V and 5 bases for J; bases not matched to a gene: 6. Germline V gene sequence: CDR1 SGHRS, CDR2 YFSETQ. CDR3 loop: CASSYGQGKDEQYF. The DNA of the CDR3 is TGCGCCAGCAGCTATGGACAGGGGAAGGACGAGCAGTACTTC.

This chain uses TRBV25-1 with TRBJ1-3; D uncertain. The CDR3 runs to 17 residues. CDR1 is MGHDK, CDR2 SYGVNS, per germline. The ends were cut back, 0 bases at V and 0 bases at J, with 12 bases in the middle. This CDR3 reads CASSEYGGTDSGNTIYF. CDR3 nucleotides: TGTGCCAGCAGTGAATATGGCGGAACCGACTCTGGAAACACCATATATTTT.

This clonotype was found many times. The V and J genes are TRBV7-2 and TRBJ2-5; 9 bases are shared with TRBD2. V shed 6 bases and J 5 bases; nucleotides not matched to a gene: 4. This CDR3 contains 13 residues. Germline loops: CDR1 SGHTA, CDR2 FQGNSA. CDR3 coding DNA: TGTGCCAGCAGTACTAGCGGGCGGGAGACCCAGTACTTC. Residues: CASSTSGRETQYF.

Ten or more counts support this clonotype. This rearrangement joins TRBV28 to TRBJ2-7; 13 bases agree with TRBD2. Losses at the gene ends were 4 bases for V and 3 bases for J; bases not matched to a gene: 18. The length of the CDR3 is 20 residues. Germline CDR1 MDHEN, CDR2 SYDVKM. The CDR3 region has the DNA TGTGCCAGCAGTTGGGGCACGGGACTAGCGGGACCCTCACCCAACTACGAGCAGTACTTC. Amino acid sequence: CASSWGTGLAGPSPNYEQYF. The full variable domain, completed using reference TRBV28 and TRBJ2-7, is DVKVTQSSRYLVKRTGEKVFLECVQDMDHENMFWYRQDPGLGLRLIYFSYDVKMKEKGDIPEGYSVSREKKERFSLILESASTNQTSMYLCASSWGTGLAGPSPNYEQYFGPGTRLTVT.

The chain uses TRBV7-2 and TRBJ1-6, with unresolved D. The germline gives CDR1 SGHTA, CDR2 FQGNSA. V was cut by 5 bases and J by 5 bases, with 10 bases left in between. The CDR3 extends over 14 amino acids. DNA for the CDR3: TGTGCCAGCAGCCCCCTTCCCGATAATTCACCCCTCCACTTT. Translation: CASSPLPDNSPLHF.

This clonotype was recorded a few times. J is TRBJ1-6 and V is TRBV15, with TRBD1 as a possible D gene (5 bases). The CDR3 is made up of 15 amino acids. Germline CDR1 and CDR2: LNHNV and YYDKDF (reference sequence). V lost 0 bases to trimming and J lost 7 bases, with 10 bases between them. CDR3 DNA sequence: TGTGCCACCAGCAGAGATCTGGGGACGAATTCACCCCTCCACTTT. It specifies CATSRDLGTNSPLHF.

This chain connects TRBV27 to TRBJ2-3; the match to TRBD2 covers 12 bases. The CDR3 has 15 residues. Trimming at V came to 6 bases and at J to 4 bases, leaving 5 bases not matched to a gene. Germline V gene data show CDR1 as MNHEY and CDR2 as SMNVEV (reference sequence). CDR3 amino acids: CASSLTSGSPDTQYF. In nucleotides, the CDR3 is TGTGCCAGCAGCCTGACTAGCGGGAGCCCAGATACGCAGTATTTT.

The table lists this clonotype with a few counts. V and J are TRBV6-1 and TRBJ1-1; 8 nucleotides line up with TRBD1. Germline V gene lookup returns CDR1 MNHNS and CDR2 SASEGT. V trimming: 5 bases; J trimming: 1 base; junction bases outside the gene matches: 3. The CDR3 spans 14 residues. CDR3 amino acids: CASSQDRENTEAFF. The DNA for the CDR3 is TGTGCCAGCAGTCAGGACAGGGAGAACACTGAAGCTTTCTTT.

The table lists this clonotype with a few counts. The chain has TRBV27 and TRBJ2-7; TRBD2 might be the D (6 bases). The CDR3 extends over 17 amino acids. V was trimmed by 2 bases and J by 2 bases, leaving 19 bases between them. CDR1 and CDR2 (germline): MNHEY, SMNVEV (reference sequence). CDR3 protein: CASSLTSPDIYPYEQYF. CDR3 nucleotide sequence: TGTGCCAGCAGTTTAACTAGCCCTGATATCTACCCCTACGAGCAGTACTTC.

There are many counts of this clonotype. The chain combines TRBV7-2 with TRBJ2-4, with TRBD2 matching 7 bases. This CDR3 is 15 amino acids long. The V gene end was trimmed by 6 bases and the J gene end by 0 bases; junction bases not matched to a gene: 5. Germline values: CDR1 SGHTA, CDR2 FQGNSA. The CDR3 coding sequence is TGTGCCAGCAGACAACTAGCGATAGCCAAAAACATTCAGTACTTC. Translating gives CASRQLAIAKNIQYF.

The chain uses TRBV5-1 and TRBJ2-2; the match to TRBD1 covers 8 bases. The CDR3 length is 16 residues. Trimming cost V 6 bases and J 4 bases; bases outside gene matches: 11. Germline lookup yields CDR1 SGHRS and CDR2 YFSETQ. Written as DNA, the CDR3 is TGCGCCAGCAACGCTCGGGGACAGGCGGGCACCGGGGAGCTGTTTTTT. It yields the protein CASNARGQAGTGELFF.

The chain employs TRBV20-1 and TRBJ1-3; a weak D match, TRBD1 (5 bases). This CDR3 region has 13 residues. Germline CDR1 and CDR2: DFQATT and SNEGSKA (reference sequence). Trimming cost V 6 bases and J 4 bases, with 13 bases left between them. The DNA for the CDR3 is TGCAGTGCCCAAGGGGAGGTCGGAAACACCATATATTTT. This sequence encodes CSAQGEVGNTIYF.

This clonotype was seen a handful of times. One base away lies a much larger clone, so this may be a sequencing read error. V and J are TRBV2 and TRBJ1-1; no firm D call. CDR1 is SNHLY and CDR2 is FYNNEI in the germline V gene. Between the trimmed V and J ends, which lost 4 bases and 0 bases, there was a span of 9 bases. The CDR3 sequence is 14 residues long. CDR3 sequence: CASSAEAVNTEAFF. CDR3 DNA: TGTGCCAGCAGTGCAGAGGCAGTGAACACTGAAGCTTTCTTT.

This clonotype was detected only a few times. This sequence joins TRBV7-6 and TRBJ2-7; D is unclear. The CDR3 runs 13 residues. V shed 1 base and J shed 6 bases, with 10 bases lying between them. Germline values: CDR1 SGHVS, CDR2 FNYEAQ. In DNA form, the CDR3 reads TGTGCCAGCAGCTTAGTTCGTACCGGCGAGCAGTACTTC. It specifies CASSLVRTGEQYF.

The chain joins TRBV2 to TRBJ2-2, with TRBD1 matching 8 bases. The CDR3 runs to 15 residues. CDR1 is SNHLY, CDR2 FYNNEI, per germline. Germline trimming cut 1 base from V and 4 bases from J; bases unmatched to any gene: 2. This CDR3 reads CASSEGTGTTGELFF. CDR3 nucleotides: TGTGCCAGCAGTGAAGGGACAGGGACCACCGGGGAGCTGTTTTTT.

In its sample, this clonotype was seen many times. CDR3 DNA: TGTGCCAGCAGTGTAGGGGGATTTAGCAATCAGCCCCAGCATTTT. As protein: CASSVGGFSNQPQHF. The rearrangement uses TRBV6-1 and TRBJ1-5; the D gene is possibly TRBD1 (6 bases). V was shortened by 4 bases and J by 0 bases, with 10 bases between the two germline ends. This CDR3 comprises 15 residues. CDR1 and CDR2 (germline): MNHNS, SASEGT.

V is TRBV20-1 and J is TRBJ2-1, with 14 bases matching TRBD2. CDR3 length: 15 amino acids. Germline trimming cut 6 bases from V and 7 bases from J; bases unmatched to any gene: 8. Germline CDR1 and CDR2: DFQATT and SNEGSKA (reference sequence). The CDR3 DNA is TGCAGTGCCAGGGGACTAGCGGGAGTTGGGAATGAGCAGTTCTTC. Encoded protein: CSARGLAGVGNEQFF.